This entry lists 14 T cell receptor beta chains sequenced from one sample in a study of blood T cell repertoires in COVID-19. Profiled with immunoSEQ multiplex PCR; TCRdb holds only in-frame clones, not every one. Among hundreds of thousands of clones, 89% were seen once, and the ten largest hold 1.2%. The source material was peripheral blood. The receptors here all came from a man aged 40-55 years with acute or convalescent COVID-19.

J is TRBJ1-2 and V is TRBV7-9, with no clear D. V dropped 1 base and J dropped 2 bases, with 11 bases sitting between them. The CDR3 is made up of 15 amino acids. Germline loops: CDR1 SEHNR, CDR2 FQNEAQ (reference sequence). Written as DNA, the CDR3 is TGTGCCAGCAGCTTAGGGACTGGGTCGAACTATGGCTACACCTTC. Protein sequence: CASSLGTGSNYGYTF.

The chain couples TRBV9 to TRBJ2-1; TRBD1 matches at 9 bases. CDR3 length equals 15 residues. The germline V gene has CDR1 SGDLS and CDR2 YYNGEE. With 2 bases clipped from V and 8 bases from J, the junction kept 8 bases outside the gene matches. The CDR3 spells CASSVYRGRMDEQFF. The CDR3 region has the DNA TGTGCCAGCAGCGTCTACAGGGGGCGTATGGATGAGCAGTTCTTC.

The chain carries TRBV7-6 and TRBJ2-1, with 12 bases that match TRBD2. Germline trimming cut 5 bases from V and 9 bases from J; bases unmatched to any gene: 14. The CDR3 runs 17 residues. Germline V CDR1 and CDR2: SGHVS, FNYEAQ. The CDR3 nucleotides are TGTGCCAGCAGCAACCCTCGCGCTAGCGGGAGGGGTAGTGAGCAGTTCTTC. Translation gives CASSNPRASGRGSEQFF.

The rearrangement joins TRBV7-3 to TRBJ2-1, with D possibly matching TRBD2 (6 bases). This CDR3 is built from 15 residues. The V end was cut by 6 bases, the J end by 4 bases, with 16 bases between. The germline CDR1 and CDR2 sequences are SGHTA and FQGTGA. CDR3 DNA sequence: TGTGCCAGCAGTCCCGTAGGTCGGGGGTACAATGAGCAGTTCTTC. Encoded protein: CASSPVGRGYNEQFF.

The CDR3 reads CASSPGERVFYNEQFF. The CDR3 nucleotides read TGTGCCAGCAGCCCCGGGGAGCGGGTTTTCTACAATGAGCAGTTCTTC. The chain carries TRBV9 and TRBJ2-1, with TRBD2 as a possible D gene (6 bases). Trimming took off 4 bases at V and 3 bases at J, with 17 bases between the two ends. Germline-derived CDR1 and CDR2 are SGDLS and YYNGEE. This CDR3 has 16 residues.

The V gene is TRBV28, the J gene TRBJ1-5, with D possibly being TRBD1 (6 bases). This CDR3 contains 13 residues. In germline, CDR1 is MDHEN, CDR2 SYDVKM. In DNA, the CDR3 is TGTGCAGGGAACAGGGACAGCAATCAGCCCCAGCATTTT. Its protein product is CAGNRDSNQPQHF.

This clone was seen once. This CDR3 is CASSLSRDQPQHF. The CDR3 DNA is TGTGCCAGCAGCCTCTCCCGAGATCAGCCCCAGCATTTT. The rearrangement links TRBV3-1 (or the pseudogene TRBV3-2) to TRBJ1-5, with D hard to call. Germline V gene data show CDR1 as LGHDT and CDR2 as YNNKEL (reference sequence). Between the trimmed V and J ends, which lost 4 bases and 5 bases, there was a span of 9 bases. The CDR3 extends over 13 amino acids.

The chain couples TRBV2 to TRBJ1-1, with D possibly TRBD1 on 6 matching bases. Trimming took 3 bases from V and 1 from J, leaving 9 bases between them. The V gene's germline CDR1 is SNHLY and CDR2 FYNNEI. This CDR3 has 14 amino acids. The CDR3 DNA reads TGTGCCAGCAGTGAGGGACAAACGAACACTGAAGCTTTCTTT. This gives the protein CASSEGQTNTEAFF.

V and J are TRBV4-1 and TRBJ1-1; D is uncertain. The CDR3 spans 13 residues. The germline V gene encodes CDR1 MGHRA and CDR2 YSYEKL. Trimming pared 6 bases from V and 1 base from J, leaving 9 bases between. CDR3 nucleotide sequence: TGCGCCAGCAGGCATAAACAGAACACTGAAGCTTTCTTT. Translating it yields CASRHKQNTEAFF.

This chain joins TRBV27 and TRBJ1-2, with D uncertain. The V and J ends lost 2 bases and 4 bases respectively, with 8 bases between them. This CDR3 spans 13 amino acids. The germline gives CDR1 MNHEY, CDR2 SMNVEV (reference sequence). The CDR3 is CASSLTSAYGYTF. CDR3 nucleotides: TGTGCCAGCAGTTTAACCAGTGCCTATGGCTACACCTTC.

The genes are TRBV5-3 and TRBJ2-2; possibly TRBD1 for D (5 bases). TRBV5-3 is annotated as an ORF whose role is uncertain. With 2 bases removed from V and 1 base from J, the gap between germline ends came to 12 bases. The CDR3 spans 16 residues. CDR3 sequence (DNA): TGTGCCAGAAGCTTAGTCTGGCAGGGGAACACCGGGGAGCTGTTTTTT. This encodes CARSLVWQGNTGELFF.

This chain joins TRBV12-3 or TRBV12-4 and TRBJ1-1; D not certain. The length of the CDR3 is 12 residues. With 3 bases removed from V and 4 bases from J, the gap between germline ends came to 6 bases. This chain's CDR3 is CASSFLSTEAFF. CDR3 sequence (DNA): TGTGCCAGCAGTTTTCTAAGCACTGAAGCTTTCTTT.

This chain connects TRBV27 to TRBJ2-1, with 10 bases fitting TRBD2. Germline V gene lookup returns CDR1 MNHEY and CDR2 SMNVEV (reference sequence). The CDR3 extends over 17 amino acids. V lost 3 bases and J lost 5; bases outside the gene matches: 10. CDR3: CASSFRPPAGGDNEQFF. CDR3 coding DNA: TGTGCCAGCAGTTTTCGTCCCCCAGCGGGGGGGGACAATGAGCAGTTCTTC.

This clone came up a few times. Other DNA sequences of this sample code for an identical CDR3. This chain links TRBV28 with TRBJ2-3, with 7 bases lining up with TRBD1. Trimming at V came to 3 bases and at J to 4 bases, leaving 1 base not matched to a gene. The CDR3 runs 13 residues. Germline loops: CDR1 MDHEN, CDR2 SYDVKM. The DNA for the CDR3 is TGTGCCAGCAGTTTTCAGGGGGCAGATACGCAGTATTTT. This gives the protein CASSFQGADTQYF. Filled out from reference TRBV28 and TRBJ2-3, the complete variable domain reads DVKVTQSSRYLVKRTGEKVFLECVQDMDHENMFWYRQDPGLGLRLIYFSYDVKMKEKGDIPEGYSVSREKKERFSLILESASTNQTSMYLCASSFQGADTQYFGPGTRLTVL.